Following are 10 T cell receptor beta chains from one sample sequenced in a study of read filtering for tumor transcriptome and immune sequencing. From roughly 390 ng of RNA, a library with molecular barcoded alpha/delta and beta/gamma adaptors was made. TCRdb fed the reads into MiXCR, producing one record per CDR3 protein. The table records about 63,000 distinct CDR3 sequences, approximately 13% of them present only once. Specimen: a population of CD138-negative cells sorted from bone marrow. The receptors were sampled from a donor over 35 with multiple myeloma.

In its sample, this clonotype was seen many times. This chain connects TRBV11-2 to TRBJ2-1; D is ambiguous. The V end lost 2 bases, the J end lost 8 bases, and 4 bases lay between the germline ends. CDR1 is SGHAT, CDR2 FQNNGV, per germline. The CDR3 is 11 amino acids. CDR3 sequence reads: CASSLLYEQFF. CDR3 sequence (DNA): TGTGCCAGCAGCTTACTCTATGAGCAGTTCTTC. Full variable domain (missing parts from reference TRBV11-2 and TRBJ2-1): EAGVAQSPRYKIIEKRQSVAFWCNPISGHATLYWYQQILGQGPKLLIQFQNNGVVDDSQLPKDRFSAERLKGVDSTLKIQPAKLEDSAVYLCASSLLYEQFFGPGTRLTVL.

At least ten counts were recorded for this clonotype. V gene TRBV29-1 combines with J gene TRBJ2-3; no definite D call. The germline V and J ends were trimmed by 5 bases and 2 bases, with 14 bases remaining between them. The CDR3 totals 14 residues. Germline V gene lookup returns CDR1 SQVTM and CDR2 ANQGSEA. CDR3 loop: CSVLRPGSTDTQYF. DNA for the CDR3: TGCAGCGTTCTCCGTCCAGGTTCCACAGATACGCAGTATTTT.

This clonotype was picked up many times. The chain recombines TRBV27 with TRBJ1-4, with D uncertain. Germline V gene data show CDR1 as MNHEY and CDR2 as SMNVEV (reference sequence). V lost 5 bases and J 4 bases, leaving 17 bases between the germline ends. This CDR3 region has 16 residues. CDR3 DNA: TGTGCCAGCAGTCTCCTGGGCAGTGTGGGTAATGAAAAACTGTTTTTT. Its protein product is CASSLLGSVGNEKLFF.

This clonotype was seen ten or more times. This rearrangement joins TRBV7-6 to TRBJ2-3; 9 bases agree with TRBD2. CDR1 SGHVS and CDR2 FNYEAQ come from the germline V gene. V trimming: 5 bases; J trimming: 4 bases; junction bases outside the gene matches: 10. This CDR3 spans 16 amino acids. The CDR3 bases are TGTGCCAGCAGCCCCGGGGCTAGCGGGAATGCAGATACGCAGTATTTT. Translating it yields CASSPGASGNADTQYF.

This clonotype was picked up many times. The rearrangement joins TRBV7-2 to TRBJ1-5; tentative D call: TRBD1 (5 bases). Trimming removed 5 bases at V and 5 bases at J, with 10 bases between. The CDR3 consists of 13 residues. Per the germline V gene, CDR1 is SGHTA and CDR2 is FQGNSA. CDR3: CASSRAGDQPQHF. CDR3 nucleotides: TGTGCCAGCAGCCGCGCGGGGGATCAGCCCCAGCATTTT.

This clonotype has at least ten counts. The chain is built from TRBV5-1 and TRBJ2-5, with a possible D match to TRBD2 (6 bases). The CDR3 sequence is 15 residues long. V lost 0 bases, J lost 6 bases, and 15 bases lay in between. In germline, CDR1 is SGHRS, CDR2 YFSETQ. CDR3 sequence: CASSLEQGGAQTQYF. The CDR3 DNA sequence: TGCGCCAGCAGCTTGGAGCAGGGAGGTGCTCAGACCCAGTACTTC. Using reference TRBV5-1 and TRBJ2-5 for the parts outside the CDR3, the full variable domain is KAGVTQTPRYLIKTRGQQVTLSCSPISGHRSVSWYQQTPGQGLQFLFEYFSETQRNKGNFPGRFSGRQFSNSRSEMNVSTLELGDSALYLCASSLEQGGAQTQYFGPGTRLLVL.

CDR3 sequence: CASTLAPYSYEQYF. The CDR3 DNA reads as TGTGCCAGCACCCTAGCCCCCTATTCCTACGAGCAGTACTTC. This chain joins TRBV2 and TRBJ2-7; D might be TRBD2 (5 bases). Per the germline V gene, CDR1 is SNHLY and CDR2 is FYNNEI. Trimming cost V 7 bases and J 1 base, with 14 bases left between them. The length of the CDR3 is 14 residues.

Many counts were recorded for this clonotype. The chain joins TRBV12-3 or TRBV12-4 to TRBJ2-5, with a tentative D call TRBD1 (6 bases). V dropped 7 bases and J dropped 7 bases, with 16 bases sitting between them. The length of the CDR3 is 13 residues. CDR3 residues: CASTLDRFGTQYF. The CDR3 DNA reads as TGTGCCAGCACCCTGGACAGATTCGGGACCCAGTACTTC.

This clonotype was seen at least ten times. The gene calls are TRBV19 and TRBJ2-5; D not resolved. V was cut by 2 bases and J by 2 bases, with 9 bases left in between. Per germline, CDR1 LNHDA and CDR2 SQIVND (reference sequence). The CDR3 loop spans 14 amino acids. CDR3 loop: CASSIWQEQETQYF. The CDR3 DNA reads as TGTGCCAGTAGTATATGGCAGGAGCAAGAGACCCAGTACTTC.

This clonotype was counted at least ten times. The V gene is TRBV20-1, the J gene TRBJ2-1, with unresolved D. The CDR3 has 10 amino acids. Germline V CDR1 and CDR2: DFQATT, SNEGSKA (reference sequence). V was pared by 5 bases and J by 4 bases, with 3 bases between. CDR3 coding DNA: TGCAGTGCTGGTTACAATGAGCAGTTCTTC. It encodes CSAGYNEQFF.